The entry that follows covers one T cell receptor beta chain sequence. Its antigen is not known. The data derive from a study of T cell responses to AZD1222 COVID-19 vaccine. Regarding the study as a whole: Sampling captured repertoires only after the peak T cell response. White British people made up most donors, females outnumbered males, and clonal diversity was possibly underestimated. Seropositive at baseline were only a handful of AZD1222 recipients.

The CDR3 has 15 residues. With 3 bases removed from V and 7 bases from J, the gap between germline ends came to 16 bases. Germline values: CDR1 SNHLY, CDR2 FYNNEI. Profiling relied on immunoSEQ multiplex PCR, and the TCRdb table lists in-frame clones only, not all of them. The sample lists 55,000 to 75,000 clones, 79% occurring once. The gene calls are TRBV2 and TRBJ1-5, with D possibly TRBD1 on 6 matching bases. The source was peripheral blood, collected on day 0 of MenACWY control vaccination. This clonotype was obtained from an adult in good health. CDR3 sequence reads: CASSEITGMGQPQHF. The CDR3, as DNA: TGTGCCAGCAGTGAGATTACAGGGATGGGCCAGCCCCAGCATTTT.